This TCR beta chain was found in a study of metastatic and nonmetastatic thyroid tumors. On the study more broadly: Repertoires of blood and of tissue (tumor or nodule) from malignant and benign thyroid patients were compared.

Not a single patient had been given any form of treatment at any point before undergoing thyroid surgery. This clone came up many times. Its cognate antigen is unknown. Under the authors' procedure: For papillary thyroid cancer, a distant-metastasis classifier was constructed from CDR3 differences observed across clinicopathological groups. TCRdb re-called the PCR reads through MiXCR. None of the V and J calls come from the authors' own analysis; TCRdb made them. The profile shows under 20,000 clones, roughly 15% of them singletons. Study-wide points: For both blood and tumor, malignant thyroid tumors reportedly showed significantly higher TCR beta diversity than benign nodules did.

This CDR3 has 12 residues. Looked up from germline, CDR1 is MDHEN and CDR2 is SYDVKM. Trimming shortened V by 3 bases and J by 6 bases, and 9 bases separated the two germline ends. The sequence was collected from a male donor with papillary thyroid cancer or a benign thyroid nodule (not recorded which). Some clones in this sample may be carry-over from other donors' samples. This chain joins TRBV28 and TRBJ2-7; maybe TRBD1 (5 bases). Sequenced sample: blood. The CDR3 sequence is CASSFRVIEQYF. CDR3 coding DNA: TGTGCCAGCAGTTTCAGGGTAATCGAGCAGTACTTC. Full variable domain (remainder filled in from reference TRBV28 and TRBJ2-7): DVKVTQSSRYLVKRTGEKVFLECVQDMDHENMFWYRQDPGLGLRLIYFSYDVKMKEKGDIPEGYSVSREKKERFSLILESASTNQTSMYLCASSFRVIEQYFGPGTRLTVT.